The 31 T cell receptor beta chains given below trace back to one sample, sequenced in a study of blood T cell repertoires in COVID-19. Profiled with immunoSEQ multiplex PCR; TCRdb holds only in-frame clones, not every one. The sample lists about 190,000 clones, roughly 80% occurring once. Sequencing input: peripheral blood. The origin of the receptors is a man aged 60 to 69 with acute or convalescent COVID-19.

The chain links TRBV21-1 to TRBJ1-5; the table calls TRBD1, which could not be checked here. TRBV21-1 is a documented pseudogene. This CDR3 is built from 12 residues. CDR3 amino acids: CVRALDNQPQHF. As DNA, the CDR3 is TGTGTCAGGGCTCTTGACAATCAGCCCCAGCATTTT.

The chain joins TRBV2 to TRBJ2-2; 8 nucleotides agree with TRBD2. The length of the CDR3 is 15 residues. In germline, CDR1 is SNHLY, CDR2 FYNNEI. V gave up 3 bases and J gave up 3 bases; unmatched junction bases: 3. The CDR3 nucleotides are TGTGCCAGCAGTGATTTAGCGGGGCACACCGGGGAGCTGTTTTTT. Its translation is CASSDLAGHTGELFF.

The rearrangement uses TRBV27 and TRBJ2-5; D remains ambiguous. This CDR3 is 14 amino acids long. V gave up 2 bases and J gave up 5 bases, with 12 bases separating them. The germline gives CDR1 MNHEY, CDR2 SMNVEV (reference sequence). The CDR3 bases are TGTGCCAGCAGTTTAGAGCGCTTGTCGGAGACCCAGTACTTC. It yields the protein CASSLERLSETQYF.

The chain couples TRBV9 to TRBJ1-3; tentatively, D is TRBD1 (5 bases). Trimming pared 6 bases from V and 4 bases from J, leaving 20 bases between. The length of the CDR3 is 16 residues. From germline, CDR1 is SGDLS and CDR2 YYNGEE. In DNA form, the CDR3 reads TGTGCCAGCAACAAAGATGGGGGAGGGGCCGGAAACACCATATATTTT. Translating it yields CASNKDGGGAGNTIYF.

The CDR3 loop reads CASSKTLAGGTDTQYF. The CDR3 nucleotides read TGTGCCAGCAGCAAAACTTTAGCGGGAGGAACAGATACGCAGTATTTT. This sequence joins TRBV11-2 and TRBJ2-3, with 10 bases lining up with TRBD2. J lost 3 bases, V lost 5 bases, and 8 bases had no gene match. Germline values: CDR1 SGHAT, CDR2 FQNNGV. This CDR3 region has 16 residues.

The genes are TRBV3-1 (or the pseudogene TRBV3-2) and TRBJ1-2; D is possibly TRBD1 (5 bases). Germline V gene sequence: CDR1 LGHDT, CDR2 YNNKEL (reference sequence). This CDR3 is 15 amino acids long. V was pared by 0 bases and J by 4 bases, with 12 bases between. The CDR3 region is CASSQDPGVFYGYTF. The CDR3 DNA is TGTGCCAGCAGCCAAGATCCGGGGGTTTTCTATGGCTACACCTTC.

This rearrangement joins TRBV25-1 to TRBJ2-1; no clear D. Germline-derived CDR1 and CDR2 are MGHDK and SYGVNS. CDR3 length: 17 residues. The germline V and J ends were trimmed by 3 bases and 5 bases, with 20 bases remaining between them. Here the CDR3 reads CASSDRKMTNPHNEQFF. CDR3 DNA sequence: TGTGCCAGCAGTGATAGGAAAATGACAAACCCCCACAATGAGCAGTTCTTC.

V is TRBV5-1 and J is TRBJ1-1, with D maybe TRBD1 (6 bases). Germline V gives CDR1 SGHRS, CDR2 YFSETQ. The V end lost 4 bases, the J end lost 1 base, and 14 bases lay between the germline ends. CDR3 length equals 15 residues. The CDR3 nucleotides are TGCGCCAGCAGCCCACAGGGTACGACGAACACTGAAGCTTTCTTT. Translating it yields CASSPQGTTNTEAFF.

Points on this clone: Other nucleotide sequences from this sample produce the same CDR3. The genes are TRBV7-9 and TRBJ1-1, with 7 positions matching TRBD1. V shed 2 bases and J 5 bases; nucleotides not matched to a gene: 2. Germline V CDR1 and CDR2: SEHNR, FQNEAQ (reference sequence). The CDR3 is made up of 13 amino acids. In DNA form, the CDR3 reads TGTGCCAGCAGCTTACAGGGGGGAACTGAAGCTTTCTTT. The encoded protein is CASSLQGGTEAFF.

This clone was detected a few times. The J gene is TRBJ2-1, the V gene TRBV6-1, with 8 bases that match TRBD2. V shed 3 bases and J 4 bases; nucleotides not matched to a gene: 5. This CDR3 has 15 amino acids. Per germline, CDR1 MNHNS and CDR2 SASEGT. CDR3 in amino acids: CASSEEAGGYNEQFF. In nucleotides, the CDR3 is TGTGCCAGCAGTGAGGAGGCGGGAGGTTACAATGAGCAGTTCTTC.

The genes are TRBV29-1 and TRBJ1-5; no clear D. This CDR3 comprises 13 residues. V was shortened by 4 bases and J by 0 bases, with 7 bases between the two germline ends. Germline assignment: CDR1 SQVTM and CDR2 ANQGSEA. CDR3 region: CSVAESSNQPQHF. CDR3 nucleotide sequence: TGCAGCGTTGCTGAGAGTAGCAATCAGCCCCAGCATTTT.

This chain uses TRBV10-1 with TRBJ2-1, with 7 nucleotides matching TRBD2. Germline values: CDR1 WNHNN, CDR2 SYGVQD (reference sequence). V gave up 4 bases and J gave up 3 bases; unmatched junction bases: 6. This CDR3 has 15 residues. The CDR3 sequence is CASSVSLADYNEQFF. The CDR3 bases are TGCGCCAGCAGTGTGAGTCTAGCGGACTACAATGAGCAGTTCTTC.

This chain joins TRBV6-6 and TRBJ1-1; TRBD1 might be the D (6 bases). This CDR3 contains 13 residues. Germline CDR1 is MNHNY and CDR2 is SVGAGI (reference sequence). V was clipped by 2 bases and J by 4 bases, with 8 bases between them. For the CDR3, the DNA is TGTGCCAGCAGTTACAAGGACAGCACTGAAGCTTTCTTT. This translates into CASSYKDSTEAFF.

The chain uses TRBV2 and TRBJ1-1; D possibly corresponds to TRBD1 (6 bases). The CDR3 runs to 12 residues. Germline lookup yields CDR1 SNHLY and CDR2 FYNNEI. The V gene lost 6 bases and the J gene lost 7 bases, with 12 bases spanning the gap. CDR3 amino acids: CASRTGPGEAFF. CDR3 in DNA: TGTGCCAGCAGAACAGGGCCGGGTGAAGCTTTCTTT.

CDR3 sequence (DNA): TGTGCCAGCAGTGACAGTTACGAGCAGTACTTC. This translates into CASSDSYEQYF. V is TRBV28 and J is TRBJ2-7; a weak D match, TRBD1 (5 bases). Per germline, CDR1 MDHEN and CDR2 SYDVKM. The CDR3 runs 11 residues. The V gene lost 5 bases and the J gene lost 4 bases, with 6 bases spanning the gap.

The rearrangement joins TRBV20-1 to TRBJ2-7, with D unclear. V lost 3 bases and J lost 6, with 18 bases in between. Per the germline V gene, CDR1 is DFQATT and CDR2 is SNEGSKA (reference sequence). CDR3 length: 14 amino acids. CDR3 DNA: TGCAGTGCTAGTCGGTCGAGAGGAAGGCTCGAGCAGTACTTC. This codes for CSASRSRGRLEQYF.

The genes are TRBV24-1 and TRBJ2-1; possible D gene TRBD2, 5 bases. This CDR3 region has 13 residues. With 0 bases removed from V and 15 bases from J, the gap between germline ends came to 14 bases. Germline CDR1 KGHDR, CDR2 SFDVKD. Here the CDR3 reads CATSDLLPPGLFF. The DNA of the CDR3 is TGTGCCACCAGTGATTTGCTTCCCCCGGGGTTGTTCTTC.

The CDR3 sequence is CASSFGLAGGPIGELFF. The CDR3 nucleotides read TGTGCCAGCAGCTTTGGACTAGCGGGAGGGCCTATCGGGGAGCTGTTTTTT. The J gene is TRBJ2-2, the V gene TRBV11-2, with 15 bases fitting TRBD2. Germline lookup yields CDR1 SGHAT and CDR2 FQNNGV. V dropped 3 bases and J dropped 7; count of bases not matched to a gene: 6. The CDR3 runs to 17 residues. Using reference TRBV11-2 and TRBJ2-2 for the parts outside the CDR3, the full variable domain is EAGVAQSPRYKIIEKRQSVAFWCNPISGHATLYWYQQILGQGPKLLIQFQNNGVVDDSQLPKDRFSAERLKGVDSTLKIQPAKLEDSAVYLCASSFGLAGGPIGELFFGEGSRLTVL.

V and J are TRBV10-3 and TRBJ2-3; maybe TRBD2 (6 bases). There are 17 residues in the CDR3. V lost 6 bases, J lost 1 base, and 20 bases lay in between. Germline-derived CDR1 and CDR2 are ENHRY and SYGVKD. CDR3 DNA: TGTGCCATCAGGCCGGGACTTAGGGGACGAGGCACAGATACGCAGTATTTT. It translates to CAIRPGLRGRGTDTQYF.

The chain joins TRBV5-5 to TRBJ2-7, with 7 bases that match TRBD2. The V and J ends lost 6 bases and 2 bases, in that order; junction bases with no gene match: 8. CDR1 is SGHKS, CDR2 YYEKEE, per germline (reference sequence). The CDR3 totals 14 residues. CDR3 sequence: CASILERDPYEQYF. The CDR3 nucleotides are TGTGCCAGCATCCTCGAGCGGGATCCCTACGAGCAGTACTTC.

The J gene is TRBJ1-1, the V gene TRBV7-9; D uncertain. This CDR3 has 16 amino acids. Germline CDR1 is SEHNR and CDR2 is FQNEAQ (reference sequence). V shed 5 bases and J shed 0 bases, with 16 bases lying between them. In DNA form, the CDR3 reads TGTGCCAGCAGCCCTATTATCCCAACAGTGAACACTGAAGCTTTCTTT. Its translation is CASSPIIPTVNTEAFF.

The chain is built from TRBV28 and TRBJ2-3; 9 nucleotides line up with TRBD1. Germline-derived CDR1 and CDR2 are MDHEN and SYDVKM. With 4 bases clipped from V and 3 bases from J, the junction kept 11 bases outside the gene matches. CDR3 size: 17 residues. The CDR3 bases are TGTGCCAGCAGTTCACAAACAGGGGGCAGCTGGACAGATACGCAGTATTTT. This encodes CASSSQTGGSWTDTQYF.

The V gene is TRBV5-4, the J gene TRBJ2-7; maybe TRBD1 (5 bases). Germline-derived CDR1 and CDR2 are SGHNT and YYREEE (reference sequence). Trimming removed 3 bases from V and 0 bases from J, with 13 bases in between. CDR3 length: 15 residues. In nucleotides, the CDR3 is TGTGCCAGCAGCTCCCCAAGGGGAAACTCCTACGAGCAGTACTTC. This translates into CASSSPRGNSYEQYF. Using reference TRBV5-4 and TRBJ2-7 for the parts outside the CDR3, the full variable domain is ETGVTQSPTHLIKTRGQQVTLRCSSQSGHNTVSWYQQALGQGPQFIFQYYREEENGRGNFPPRFSGLQFPNYSSELNVNALELDDSALYLCASSSPRGNSYEQYFGPGTRLTVT.

The CDR3 nucleotides are TGTGCCAGCAGCTCCGTAAACCAAGAGACCCAGTACTTC. It yields the protein CASSSVNQETQYF. The rearrangement joins TRBV7-3 to TRBJ2-5, with D uncertain. The length of the CDR3 is 13 residues. The germline V gene has CDR1 SGHTA and CDR2 FQGTGA. Trimming pared 4 bases from V and 0 bases from J, leaving 6 bases between.

This clone was seen only once. The rearrangement links TRBV12-3 or TRBV12-4 to TRBJ2-7; D perhaps matches TRBD2 (5 bases). V was pared by 5 bases and J by 2 bases, with 10 bases between. This CDR3 contains 13 residues. The CDR3 sequence: CASSTGNPYEQYF. As DNA, the CDR3 is TGTGCCAGCAGTACCGGGAACCCCTACGAGCAGTACTTC.

The rearrangement links TRBV4-2 to TRBJ1-2; maybe TRBD1 (6 bases). This CDR3 comprises 15 residues. Germline lookup yields CDR1 LGHNA and CDR2 YNFKEQ. Trimming cost V 1 base and J 7 bases, with 16 bases left between them. DNA for the CDR3: TGTGCCAGCAGCCAAGGAACAGGGACCTGGTCTGGCTACACCTTC. This encodes CASSQGTGTWSGYTF.

In this sample, this clone turned up a few times. This chain connects TRBV5-8 to TRBJ2-1, with D hard to call. Germline CDR1 SGHTS, CDR2 YDEGEE. The CDR3 consists of 16 residues. The ends were cut back, 3 bases at V and 5 bases at J, with 18 bases in the middle. The CDR3 is CASSSRQMALDNEQFF. CDR3 nucleotide sequence: TGTGCCAGCAGCTCGAGACAAATGGCTTTGGACAATGAGCAGTTCTTC.

The gene calls are TRBV18 and TRBJ1-2; TRBD1 agrees at 8 bases. The V gene end was trimmed by 2 bases and the J gene end by 5 bases; junction bases not matched to a gene: 10. Germline-derived CDR1 and CDR2 are KGHSH and LQKENI. The CDR3 length is 16 residues. For the CDR3, the DNA is TGTGCCAGCTCACCAATTAAGGGACAGGTTATTTATGGCTACACCTTC. This gives the protein CASSPIKGQVIYGYTF.

The chain couples TRBV10-3 to TRBJ2-1; possible D gene TRBD2, 5 bases. This CDR3 has 16 amino acids. The V gene's germline CDR1 is ENHRY and CDR2 SYGVKD. The germline V and J ends were trimmed by 2 bases and 6 bases, with 17 bases remaining between them. The CDR3 DNA follows: TGTGCCATCAGTGAGGGGGTGGCTAGCATCGGCAATGAGCAGTTCTTC. The encoded protein is CAISEGVASIGNEQFF.

This chain links TRBV3-1 (or the pseudogene TRBV3-2) with TRBJ2-1; 13 bases align to TRBD2. Germline CDR1 and CDR2: LGHDT and YNNKEL (reference sequence). V was clipped by 6 bases and J by 7 bases; unmatched bases: 6. The CDR3 extends over 15 amino acids. CDR3 protein: CASSTSGRGSNEQFF. As DNA, the CDR3 is TGTGCCAGCAGTACTAGCGGGAGGGGTTCGAATGAGCAGTTCTTC.

The rearrangement uses TRBV7-9 and TRBJ1-1; D gene uncertain. The CDR3 contains 14 residues. V was cut by 2 bases and J by 2 bases, with 9 bases left in between. CDR1 is SEHNR and CDR2 is FQNEAQ in the germline V gene (reference sequence). In DNA form, the CDR3 reads TGTGCCAGCAGCTTAAGTGCGATAAACACTGAAGCTTTCTTT. Translating gives CASSLSAINTEAFF.